The 7 T cell receptor beta chains below come from one sample, sequenced in a study of blood T cells in healthy people across ages. Then a second PCR, running roughly 7 to 11 cycles, was carried out with a sample-barcoded 5' primer and a J-beta primer mix. TCRdb re-called the 5' RACE reads with MiXCR, one entry per CDR3 protein. The sample consists of about 840,000 distinct CDR3 sequences, 25% to 35% of them appearing once. These data also formed part of another study, on T cells of mothers and their children.

Material: blood. All receptors derive from a woman aged 40 to 50 in good health.

This clonotype was observed at least ten times. V usage is TRBV20-1 and J usage is TRBJ2-7; 12 bases are a match to TRBD2. Trimming at V came to 5 bases and at J to 4 bases, leaving 9 bases not matched to a gene. Germline V lookup: CDR1 DFQATT, CDR2 SNEGSKA (reference sequence). There are 15 residues in the CDR3. The CDR3, as DNA: TGCAGTGCTCTTCCCGGACTAGCGGGGCAGTACGAGCAGTACTTC. Its protein is CSALPGLAGQYEQYF.

This chain links TRBV10-3 with TRBJ2-1; a weak D match, TRBD1 (6 bases). Trimming took off 0 bases at V and 13 bases at J, with 16 bases between the two ends. Germline V CDR1 and CDR2: ENHRY, SYGVKD. This CDR3 comprises 14 residues. CDR3 region: CAISESQGTETQFF. The CDR3 coding sequence is TGTGCCATCAGTGAGTCACAGGGTACCGAGACCCAGTTCTTC.

V usage is TRBV20-1 and J usage is TRBJ2-7, with 7 bases aligning to TRBD1. The germline CDR1 and CDR2 sequences are DFQATT and SNEGSKA (reference sequence). The CDR3 has 15 amino acids. The V segment lost 6 bases and the J segment 3 bases; nucleotides outside the gene matches: 14. The CDR3 nucleotides read TGCAGTGCCAACAATGACAGGGATTACGGCTACGAGCAGTACTTC. Encoded protein: CSANNDRDYGYEQYF.

This clonotype has a handful of counts. CDR3 amino acids: CASSFSAGVYNEQFF. The CDR3 nucleotides are TGCGCCAGCAGCTTCTCGGCGGGGGTCTACAATGAGCAGTTCTTC. V is TRBV5-1 and J is TRBJ2-1; 7 positions match TRBD2. The CDR3 consists of 15 residues. V dropped 2 bases and J dropped 3; count of bases not matched to a gene: 5. Germline V gene data show CDR1 as SGHRS and CDR2 as YFSETQ.

This clonotype was seen at least ten times. The chain couples TRBV11-2 to TRBJ2-1; D unclear. This CDR3 comprises 14 residues. CDR1 is SGHAT and CDR2 is FQNNGV in the germline V gene. Trimming removed 1 base from V and 3 bases from J, with 7 bases in between. CDR3 sequence (DNA): TGTGCCAGCAGCTTAGCCGGTAACTACAATGAGCAGTTCTTC. As protein: CASSLAGNYNEQFF.

This clonotype was recorded a few times. This chain links TRBV20-1 with TRBJ2-7, with TRBD1 as a possible D gene (6 bases). The V gene's germline CDR1 is DFQATT and CDR2 SNEGSKA (reference sequence). V lost 0 bases and J lost 1, with 13 bases in between. This CDR3 contains 15 residues. CDR3 sequence: CSARDSHGQSYEQYF. CDR3 sequence (DNA): TGCAGTGCTAGAGATTCCCACGGACAGTCCTACGAGCAGTACTTC.

The rearrangement links TRBV6-2 or TRBV6-3 to TRBJ2-1, with 9 bases identical to TRBD2. The CDR3 loop spans 17 amino acids. The germline CDR1 and CDR2 sequences are MNHEY and SVGEGT. Trimming took 6 bases from V and 4 from J; bases not matched to a gene: 13. CDR3 nucleotide sequence: TGTGCCAGCAGACACGAGACTAGCGGCCTGGGGTACAATGAGCAGTTCTTC. Encoded protein: CASRHETSGLGYNEQFF.